These 23 T cell receptor beta chains were sequenced from one sample in a study of blood T cell repertoires in COVID-19. The table came from immunoSEQ multiplex PCR; TCRdb's copy has only in-frame clones and leaves some out. The table includes some 400,000 clones, approximately 87% detected once. The specimen was peripheral blood. These receptors were taken from a woman aged 55 to 70 with COVID-19, enrolled during active disease.

This chain's CDR3 is CASSPRVWQGLTQSSGNTIYF. The CDR3 DNA follows: TGTGCCAGCTCACCAAGGGTCTGGCAGGGCCTGACACAAAGCTCTGGAAACACCATATATTTT. The gene calls are TRBV18 and TRBJ1-3, with a tentative D call TRBD1 (5 bases). V gave up 2 bases and J gave up 0 bases, with 26 bases separating them. Germline loops: CDR1 KGHSH, CDR2 LQKENI. The CDR3 loop spans 21 amino acids.

The gene calls are TRBV6-5 and TRBJ1-2; 7 bases fit TRBD1. This CDR3 has 13 amino acids. Per the germline V gene, CDR1 is MNHEY and CDR2 is SVGAGI. V gave up 7 bases and J gave up 4 bases; unmatched junction bases: 6. The CDR3 loop is CASNRQGSYGYTF. In DNA form, the CDR3 reads TGTGCCAGCAATCGACAGGGCAGCTATGGCTACACCTTC.

This chain joins TRBV5-5 and TRBJ1-3; 9 nucleotides line up with TRBD1. Germline V gene lookup returns CDR1 SGHKS and CDR2 YYEKEE (reference sequence). The CDR3 contains 18 residues. V shed 1 base and J 0 bases; nucleotides not matched to a gene: 8. CDR3 protein: CASSLPRRTGDSGNTIYF. CDR3 bases: TGTGCCAGCAGCTTGCCCCGCCGGACAGGGGACTCTGGAAACACCATATATTTT. The entire variable domain, with the rest obtained from reference TRBV5-5 and TRBJ1-3, is as follows: DAGVTQSPTHLIKTRGQQVTLRCSPISGHKSVSWYQQVLGQGPQFIFQYYEKEERGRGNFPDRFSARQFPNYSSELNVNALLLGDSALYLCASSLPRRTGDSGNTIYFGEGSWLTVV.

This clone was detected once. This chain connects TRBV5-5 to TRBJ2-7; 7 bases line up with TRBD1. This CDR3 comprises 12 residues. CDR1 SGHKS and CDR2 YYEKEE come from the germline V gene (reference sequence). V shed 8 bases, J shed 2 bases, and the junction held 4 bases outside the gene matches. CDR3 DNA sequence: TGTGCCAGTCAGGGGGATACCTACGAGCAGTACTTC. Its translation: CASQGDTYEQYF.

The genes are TRBV7-9 and TRBJ1-4; 8 bases agree with TRBD1. The V gene end was trimmed by 5 bases and the J gene end by 10 bases; junction bases not matched to a gene: 12. There are 15 residues in the CDR3. Germline CDR1 SEHNR, CDR2 FQNEAQ (reference sequence). The CDR3 loop is CASSPHGQGEGKLFF. The CDR3 DNA reads TGTGCCAGCAGCCCCCACGGACAGGGTGAGGGAAAACTGTTTTTT.

The chain joins TRBV30 to TRBJ1-5; TRBD1 agrees at 10 bases. There are 16 residues in the CDR3. Trimming at V came to 2 bases and at J to 1 base, leaving 5 bases not matched to a gene. Germline loops: CDR1 GTSNPN, CDR2 SVGIG (reference sequence). CDR3 amino acids: CAWSRRGQGSNQPQHF. CDR3 nucleotides: TGTGCCTGGAGTAGGAGGGGACAGGGGAGCAATCAGCCCCAGCATTTT.

The rearrangement links TRBV12-5 to TRBJ1-6; a weak D match, TRBD1 (5 bases). CDR1 is LGHNT, CDR2 FRNRAP, per germline. Trimming cost V 5 bases and J 0 bases, with 14 bases left between them. The CDR3 is 17 residues long. The CDR3 sequence: CASGPWGGSSYNSPLHF. In DNA, the CDR3 is TGTGCTAGTGGTCCCTGGGGGGGTAGCTCCTATAATTCACCCCTCCACTTT.

This clone occurred a few times. The chain has TRBV2 and TRBJ2-2; D ambiguous. The CDR3 is 13 amino acids. V gave up 1 base and J gave up 5 bases, with 5 bases separating them. Germline V lookup: CDR1 SNHLY, CDR2 FYNNEI. CDR3 DNA: TGTGCCAGCAGTGAAGGACTTACCGGGGAGCTGTTTTTT. This translates into CASSEGLTGELFF.

This clone was found a few times. This rearrangement joins TRBV6-6 to TRBJ2-3; 8 positions agree with TRBD1. CDR3 length equals 14 residues. Germline CDR1 MNHNY, CDR2 SVGAGI (reference sequence). Trimming took 4 bases from V and 8 from J; bases not matched to a gene: 8. The CDR3 nucleotides read TGTGCCAGCAGTTCCGGGACAGGCAAGGGTACGCAGTATTTT. Translated, it gives CASSSGTGKGTQYF.

This clone was counted between two and nine times. The chain uses TRBV3-1 (or the pseudogene TRBV3-2) and TRBJ2-7, with 10 bases that match TRBD1. CDR3 length: 14 residues. Germline V gene sequence: CDR1 LGHDT, CDR2 YNNKEL (reference sequence). V lost 1 base to trimming and J lost 9 bases; unmatched junction nucleotides: 6. CDR3 coding DNA: TGTGCCAGCAGCCAAGCCGGGACAGGGGAGCGGCAGTACTTC. Its translation is CASSQAGTGERQYF.

This clone appeared once. This sequence joins TRBV6-4 and TRBJ1-5, with 10 nucleotides matching TRBD1. The ends lost 2 bases at V and 1 base at J; junction bases unmatched: 2. There are 16 residues in the CDR3. Germline loops: CDR1 MRHNA, CDR2 SNTAGT. This CDR3 reads CASSDGDRGSNQPQHF. DNA of the CDR3: TGTGCCAGCAGTGACGGGGACAGGGGAAGCAATCAGCCCCAGCATTTT.

The rearrangement uses TRBV6-4 and TRBJ2-1; D is perhaps TRBD1 (5 bases). The germline V gene encodes CDR1 MRHNA and CDR2 SNTAGT. The V end lost 3 bases, the J end lost 0 bases, and 12 bases lay between the germline ends. There are 16 residues in the CDR3. CDR3 sequence reads: CASSDQGRTSYNEQFF. CDR3 sequence (DNA): TGTGCCAGCAGTGATCAGGGTCGGACCTCCTACAATGAGCAGTTCTTC.

The CDR3 is CASSLRLSTDTQYF. The CDR3 DNA is TGTGCCAGCAGCTTACGACTAAGCACAGATACGCAGTATTTT. The rearrangement uses TRBV11-2 and TRBJ2-3, with D perhaps matching TRBD2 (5 bases). The ends were cut back, 2 bases at V and 0 bases at J, with 6 bases in the middle. Germline loops: CDR1 SGHAT, CDR2 FQNNGV. The CDR3 sequence is 14 residues long.

The chain is built from TRBV19 and TRBJ2-4; 7 nucleotides line up with TRBD1. Germline V CDR1 and CDR2: LNHDA, SQIVND (reference sequence). CDR3 size: 16 residues. The trim removed 6 bases at V and 1 base at J, leaving 9 bases unmatched. Here the CDR3 DNA reads TGTGCCAGTAGGACAACAGGGGCAGGGGCCAAAAACATTCAGTACTTC. Translation gives CASRTTGAGAKNIQYF.

The chain carries TRBV12-3 or TRBV12-4 and TRBJ1-6; 7 nucleotides align to TRBD1. Trimming took 10 bases from V and 7 from J; bases not matched to a gene: 4. The CDR3 runs 12 residues. The DNA of the CDR3 is TGTGCCACCAGACAGGGAAATTCACCCCTCCACTTT. This codes for CATRQGNSPLHF.

The chain has TRBV5-4 and TRBJ1-1; a possible D gene is TRBD1 (5 bases). Germline V gives CDR1 SGHNT, CDR2 YYREEE (reference sequence). Trimming took off 0 bases at V and 1 base at J, with 10 bases between the two ends. This CDR3 is 15 amino acids long. CDR3 DNA sequence: TGTGCCAGCAGCTTGGGGGCAGGGCAGAACACTGAAGCTTTCTTT. Its translation: CASSLGAGQNTEAFF.

CDR3 amino acids: CSVRRGGSQETQYF. For the CDR3, the DNA is TGCAGCGTTCGGAGGGGAGGGTCCCAAGAGACCCAGTACTTC. The chain couples TRBV29-1 to TRBJ2-5, with TRBD2 matching 7 bases. Germline V gives CDR1 SQVTM, CDR2 ANQGSEA. The CDR3 length is 14 residues. The junction had 7 bases not matched to a gene; V was cut back by 5 bases and J by 1 base.

The rearrangement links TRBV7-9 to TRBJ2-1; D is undetermined. Germline lookup yields CDR1 SEHNR and CDR2 FQNEAQ (reference sequence). The V and J ends lost 8 bases and 4 bases respectively, with 18 bases between them. This CDR3 spans 15 amino acids. The CDR3 nucleotides are TGTGCCAGCCTCCCTCCCCCGACCGGGTACAATGAGCAGTTCTTC. Its translation: CASLPPPTGYNEQFF.

The V and J genes are TRBV6-5 and TRBJ2-7; TRBD1 matches at 9 bases. Germline loops: CDR1 MNHEY, CDR2 SVGAGI. The CDR3 is 14 residues long. Trimming took 4 bases from V and 2 from J; bases not matched to a gene: 3. The CDR3 nucleotides are TGTGCCAGCAGTTCAGGGACAGGGACCTACGAGCAGTACTTC. It encodes CASSSGTGTYEQYF.

This sequence joins TRBV4-2 and TRBJ1-2; 7 bases agree with TRBD1. Trimming removed 4 bases from V and 3 bases from J; junction bases left unmatched: 8. Germline CDR1 is LGHNA and CDR2 is YNFKEQ. The CDR3 sequence is 15 residues long. The CDR3 DNA reads as TGTGCCAGCAGCCCGTTAATGCAGGGGGACTATGGCTACACCTTC. It translates to CASSPLMQGDYGYTF.

This clone was observed once. The chain has TRBV5-1 and TRBJ1-1, with a weak D call TRBD1 (6 bases). This CDR3 spans 17 amino acids. The V end lost 2 bases, the J end lost 0 bases, and 17 bases lay between the germline ends. Germline V lookup: CDR1 SGHRS, CDR2 YFSETQ. CDR3 in DNA: TGCGCCAGCAGCTTTTTCGTAGGGGGTGTAATGAACACTGAAGCTTTCTTT. It yields the protein CASSFFVGGVMNTEAFF.

The rearrangement links TRBV7-9 to TRBJ2-7; D is unresolved. The germline CDR1 and CDR2 sequences are SEHNR and FQNEAQ (reference sequence). The CDR3 has 12 residues. V shed 8 bases and J shed 5 bases, with 13 bases lying between them. The CDR3 coding sequence is TGTGCCAGCTGGAAGTTGGAGCACGAGCAGTACTTC. It is translated as CASWKLEHEQYF.

This chain connects TRBV6-5 to TRBJ2-3, with D hard to call. The CDR3 contains 13 residues. Germline V gene lookup returns CDR1 MNHEY and CDR2 SVGAGI. V was clipped by 5 bases and J by 6 bases, with 12 bases between them. The CDR3 coding sequence is TGTGCCAGCAGTAGTTTAGCTGCGGATACGCAGTATTTT. It encodes CASSSLAADTQYF.